Here is one TCR beta chain with its context. Its target is not known. The data derive from a study of cytomegalovirus exposure and HLA in healthy donors. Points from the study as a whole: Follow-up analysis seemed to connect common viral pathogens with several of the most significant clusters identified. CMV serostatus was the only immune exposure information that was available. Using a false discovery rate of 0.05, a later analysis showed that roughly 16,000 TCR beta sequences were associated with HLA alleles. An observed cluster of highly shared sequence variants was recorded as a likely sequencing artifact.

Vbeta (60) and Jbeta (13) primers were used in the PCR. Assay: immunoSEQ multiplex PCR; the TCRdb copy retains only in-frame clones and omits some. Of 100,000 to 150,000 clones in the sample, around 87% were seen once. The germline V gene encodes CDR1 SGHTA and CDR2 FQGNSA. The CDR3 consists of 15 residues. Trimming at V came to 5 bases and at J to 5 bases, leaving 11 bases not matched to a gene. The gene calls are TRBV7-2 and TRBJ2-7; TRBD2 matches 8 bases. The sample consisted of PBMCs. The source is a woman in her twenties or thirties in good health and CMV-seronegative. The CDR3 sequence: CASSAALAGIDEQYF. The CDR3, as DNA: TGTGCCAGCAGCGCCGCTTTAGCGGGAATAGACGAGCAGTACTTC. The whole variable domain, filled in from reference TRBV7-2 and TRBJ2-7, reads GAGVSQSPSNKVTEKGKDVELRCDPISGHTALYWYRQSLGQGLEFLIYFQGNSAPDKSGLPSDRFSAERTGGSVSTLTIQRTQQEDSAVYLCASSAALAGIDEQYFGPGTRLTVT.